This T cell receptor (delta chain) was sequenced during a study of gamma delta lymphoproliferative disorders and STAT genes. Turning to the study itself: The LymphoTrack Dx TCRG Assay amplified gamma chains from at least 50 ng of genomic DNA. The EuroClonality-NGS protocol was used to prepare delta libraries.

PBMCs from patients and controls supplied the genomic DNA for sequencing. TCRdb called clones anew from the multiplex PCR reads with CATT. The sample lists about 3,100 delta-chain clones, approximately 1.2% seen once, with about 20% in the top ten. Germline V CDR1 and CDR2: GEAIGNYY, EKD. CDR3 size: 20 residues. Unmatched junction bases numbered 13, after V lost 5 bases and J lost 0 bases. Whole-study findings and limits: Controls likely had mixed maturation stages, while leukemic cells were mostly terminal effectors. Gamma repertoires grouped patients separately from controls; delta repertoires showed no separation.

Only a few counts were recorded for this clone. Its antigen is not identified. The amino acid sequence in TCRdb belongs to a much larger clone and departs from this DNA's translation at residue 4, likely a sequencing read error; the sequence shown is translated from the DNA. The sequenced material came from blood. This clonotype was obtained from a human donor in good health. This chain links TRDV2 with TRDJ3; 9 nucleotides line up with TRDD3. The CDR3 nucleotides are TGTGCCTGTGGCCCTGTACTGGGGGAAGCCTACTCCTGGGACACCCGACAGATGTTTTTC. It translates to CACGPVLGEAYSWDTRQMFF.